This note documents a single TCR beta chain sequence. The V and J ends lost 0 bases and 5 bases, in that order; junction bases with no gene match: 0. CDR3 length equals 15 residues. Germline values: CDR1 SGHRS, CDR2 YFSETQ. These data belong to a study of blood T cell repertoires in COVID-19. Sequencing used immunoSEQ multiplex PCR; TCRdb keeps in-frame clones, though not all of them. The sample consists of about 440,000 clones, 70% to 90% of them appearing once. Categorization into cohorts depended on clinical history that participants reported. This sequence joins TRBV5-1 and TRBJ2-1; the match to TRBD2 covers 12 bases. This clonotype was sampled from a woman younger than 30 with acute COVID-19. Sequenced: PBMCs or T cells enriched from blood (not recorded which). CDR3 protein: CASSLGTSGNNEQFF. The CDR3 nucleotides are TGCGCCAGCAGCTTGGGGACTAGCGGGAACAATGAGCAGTTCTTC.